One and the same sample provided the 25 T cell receptor beta chains below, sequenced in a study of cytotoxic CD8 clonotypes in ibrutinib-treated CLL. Clones were sequenced by immunoSEQ multiplex PCR, and TCRdb holds only the in-frame ones, with some missing. Of roughly 130,000 clones in the sample, 79% were seen once. The sample was PBMCs, taken after 12 months of ibrutinib treatment. These receptors were collected from a human donor with chronic lymphocytic leukemia.

This rearrangement joins TRBV7-9 to TRBJ2-1; TRBD1 is a possible D gene (5 bases). The germline V gene has CDR1 SEHNR and CDR2 FQNEAQ (reference sequence). The CDR3 sequence is 15 residues long. The V and J ends lost 5 bases and 7 bases respectively, with 18 bases between them. The CDR3 spells CASSPPVGRENEQFF. CDR3 DNA: TGTGCCAGCAGCCCCCCGGTCGGCAGGGAAAATGAGCAGTTCTTC. The complete variable domain, with remaining parts taken from reference TRBV7-9 and TRBJ2-1, reads DTGVSQNPRHKITKRGQNVTFRCDPISEHNRLYWYRQTLGQGPEFLTYFQNEAQLEKSRLLSDRFSAERPKGSFSTLEIQRTEQGDSAMYLCASSPPVGRENEQFFGPGTRLTVL.

This chain links TRBV7-9 with TRBJ2-1; D unresolved. Trimming took 5 bases from V and 10 from J, leaving 21 bases between them. Germline V CDR1 and CDR2: SEHNR, FQNEAQ (reference sequence). The CDR3 spans 15 residues. The CDR3 DNA sequence: TGTGCCAGCAGCGCCGACAAGGATAGGCCTCGAGAGCAGTTCTTC. Its protein is CASSADKDRPREQFF.

The chain uses TRBV5-6 and TRBJ1-5, with 9 bases identical to TRBD1. The V and J ends lost 0 bases and 6 bases, in that order; junction bases with no gene match: 4. The CDR3 consists of 15 residues. Germline values: CDR1 SGHDT, CDR2 YYEEEE. CDR3 region: CASSLGTGVVQPQHF. The DNA for the CDR3 is TGTGCCAGCAGCTTGGGGACAGGGGTAGTTCAGCCCCAGCATTTT.

The J gene is TRBJ2-3, the V gene TRBV6-5; TRBD2 matches 8 bases. CDR3 length equals 15 residues. Germline V gene lookup returns CDR1 MNHEY and CDR2 SVGAGI. The V gene end was trimmed by 2 bases and the J gene end by 5 bases; junction bases not matched to a gene: 6. CDR3 DNA sequence: TGTGCCAGCAGTTACCAGCGGGAGAGGTTAGATACGCAGTATTTT. It is translated as CASSYQRERLDTQYF.

This chain joins TRBV20-1 and TRBJ2-3, with D hard to call. V lost 6 bases and J 7 bases, leaving 11 bases between the germline ends. The CDR3 is made up of 11 amino acids. Germline loops: CDR1 DFQATT, CDR2 SNEGSKA (reference sequence). The CDR3 here is CSAPWWNTQYF. CDR3 DNA: TGCAGTGCCCCCTGGTGGAATACGCAGTATTTT.

This chain connects TRBV19 to TRBJ2-7; 9 bases are shared with TRBD1. The germline V gene has CDR1 LNHDA and CDR2 SQIVND (reference sequence). Trimming removed 5 bases from V and 0 bases from J; junction bases left unmatched: 5. This CDR3 region has 15 residues. CDR3 protein: CASSGQGTISYEQYF. The CDR3 bases are TGTGCCAGTAGTGGACAGGGGACCATCTCCTACGAGCAGTACTTC.

This chain uses TRBV27 with TRBJ1-1; perhaps TRBD1 as D (5 bases). Germline lookup yields CDR1 MNHEY and CDR2 SMNVEV (reference sequence). V gave up 0 bases and J gave up 4 bases, with 15 bases separating them. The length of the CDR3 is 16 residues. For the CDR3, the DNA is TGTGCCAGCAGTTTATCGCTTTTCGGTAGGGGCACTGAAGCTTTCTTT. It specifies CASSLSLFGRGTEAFF.

This clone is a singleton in its sample. One junction end does not reproduce the germline sequence, and a read error may be involved. The chain uses TRBV6-1 and TRBJ2-3; TRBD2 aligns across 8 bases. Germline CDR1 MNHNS, CDR2 SASEGT. This CDR3 contains 15 residues. The CDR3 sequence is CASSEAGELTDTQYF. The CDR3 DNA sequence: TGTGCCAGCAGCGAAGCGGGAGAGCTCACAGATACGCAGTATTTT.

The CDR3 sequence is CASSKVRLADTAYEQYF. The CDR3 DNA sequence: TGTGCCAGCAGCAAAGTTCGACTAGCAGATACCGCCTACGAGCAGTACTTC. J is TRBJ2-7 and V is TRBV21-1; the table's D call of TRBD2 was not tested on the DNA. TRBV21-1 is a listed pseudogene. The CDR3 sequence is 17 residues long.

This chain links TRBV6-1 with TRBJ2-1; D unclear. In germline, CDR1 is MNHNS, CDR2 SASEGT. V dropped 8 bases and J dropped 7 bases, with 6 bases sitting between them. The CDR3 is made up of 10 amino acids. CDR3 DNA: TGTGCCAGCCACGATAATGAGCAGTTCTTC. This translates into CASHDNEQFF.

This chain connects TRBV4-3 to TRBJ2-3; D may be TRBD1 (6 bases). The V gene lost 0 bases and the J gene lost 2 bases, with 12 bases spanning the gap. The CDR3 runs 16 residues. CDR1 is LGHNA and CDR2 is YSLEER in the germline V gene. The CDR3 DNA reads as TGCGCCAGCAGCCAAGAAGGGGGACAATACACAGATACGCAGTATTTT. Translation: CASSQEGGQYTDTQYF.

The chain joins TRBV2 to TRBJ2-2; TRBD2 aligns across 8 bases. Germline-derived CDR1 and CDR2 are SNHLY and FYNNEI. With V trimmed by 6 bases and J by 7 bases, 7 bases remained unmatched. The CDR3 loop spans 14 amino acids. The CDR3: CASRPRTSLGELFF. CDR3 nucleotide sequence: TGTGCCAGCAGGCCTCGGACTAGCCTCGGGGAGCTGTTTTTT.

This clone was recorded a few times. This rearrangement joins TRBV4-1 to TRBJ2-7; D remains unclear. The germline CDR1 and CDR2 sequences are MGHRA and YSYEKL. V was trimmed by 0 bases and J by 0 bases, leaving 6 bases between them. The CDR3 totals 14 residues. The CDR3 region is CASSQDQDSYEQYF. For the CDR3, the DNA is TGCGCCAGCAGCCAAGATCAGGACTCCTACGAGCAGTACTTC.

The table lists this clone with a count of one. The CDR3 is CASSSRTSGSPYEQYF. For the CDR3, the DNA is TGTGCCAGTAGTTCCCGGACTAGCGGGAGCCCCTACGAGCAGTACTTC. The V call is TRBV19, the J call TRBJ2-7; 13 nucleotides line up with TRBD2. Germline-derived CDR1 and CDR2 are LNHDA and SQIVND (reference sequence). The CDR3 length is 16 residues. V was clipped by 5 bases and J by 2 bases; unmatched bases: 6.

The rearrangement joins TRBV5-1 to TRBJ2-2; TRBD2 agrees at 10 bases. V lost 0 bases and J lost 8; bases outside the gene matches: 7. The CDR3 is made up of 16 amino acids. Germline CDR1 is SGHRS and CDR2 is YFSETQ. The CDR3 DNA follows: TGCGCCAGCAGCTTGGCCCCTAGCGGGAGCTCAGGGGAGCTGTTTTTT. Protein sequence: CASSLAPSGSSGELFF.

Remarks on this clone: One end of the junction is discordant with germline, which a read error may explain. This sample also contains other DNA sequences that code for the same CDR3. For the CDR3, the DNA is TGTGCCAGAAGCTTGGACAGGGGGCGAGACTATGGTTACACCTTC. This encodes CARSLDRGRDYGYTF. The chain joins TRBV5-3 to TRBJ1-2; 9 nucleotides line up with TRBD1. TRBV5-3 falls under the ORF class, with uncertain function. The CDR3 has 15 residues.

The chain employs TRBV10-3 and TRBJ2-1; D might be TRBD2 (6 bases). CDR3 length equals 16 residues. Germline V gene lookup returns CDR1 ENHRY and CDR2 SYGVKD. V lost 2 bases and J 4 bases, leaving 15 bases between the germline ends. The CDR3 reads CAISEHVSGQYNEQFF. Written as DNA, the CDR3 is TGTGCCATCAGTGAGCACGTCAGCGGGCAATACAATGAGCAGTTCTTC.

The V and J genes are TRBV11-1 and TRBJ2-1; TRBD2 aligns across 7 bases. Germline V gene sequence: CDR1 SGHAT, CDR2 FQDESV (reference sequence). The length of the CDR3 is 15 residues. Trimming removed 9 bases from V and 0 bases from J; junction bases left unmatched: 8. The CDR3 nucleotides read TGTGCCAGTCACAGCGGGACTCTCTCCTACAATGAGCAGTTCTTC. This gives the protein CASHSGTLSYNEQFF. Based on the CDR3 plus reference TRBV11-1 and TRBJ2-1, the full variable domain is EAEVAQSPRYKITEKSQAVAFWCDPISGHATLYWYRQILGQGPELLVQFQDESVVDDSQLPKDRFSAERLKGVDSTLKIQPAELGDSAMYLCASHSGTLSYNEQFFGPGTRLTVL.

This clone showed up just once. The J gene is TRBJ2-3, the V gene TRBV11-2, with TRBD2 matching over 12 bases. Germline V lookup: CDR1 SGHAT, CDR2 FQNNGV. The CDR3 runs to 15 residues. Trimming at V came to 6 bases and at J to 7 bases, leaving 8 bases not matched to a gene. This chain's CDR3 is CASSASGRADYTQYF. CDR3 nucleotides: TGTGCCAGCAGTGCTAGCGGGAGGGCCGATTATACGCAGTATTTT.

This chain connects TRBV28 to TRBJ1-2; D is unclear. The ends were cut back, 6 bases at V and 6 bases at J, with 8 bases in the middle. The CDR3 extends over 11 amino acids. Germline CDR1 MDHEN, CDR2 SYDVKM. CDR3 sequence: CASSRLDGYTF. The CDR3 DNA is TGTGCCAGCAGCCGACTTGATGGCTACACCTTC.

This chain uses TRBV2 with TRBJ2-1; 9 positions agree with TRBD1. The CDR3 is made up of 14 amino acids. After removal of 4 bases from V and 7 bases from J, the junction contained 5 bases not matched to a gene. Germline assignment: CDR1 SNHLY and CDR2 FYNNEI. The DNA of the CDR3 is TGTGCCAGCAGTGGCGGACAGGGGCGAAATGAGCAGTTCTTC. Protein sequence: CASSGGQGRNEQFF.

This chain joins TRBV7-3 and TRBJ1-1; D remains unclear. Germline values: CDR1 SGHTA, CDR2 FQGTGA. The V end lost 3 bases, the J end lost 3 bases, and 8 bases lay between the germline ends. This CDR3 is built from 13 residues. This CDR3 reads CASSFKFDTEAFF. The DNA of the CDR3 is TGTGCCAGCAGCTTCAAGTTTGACACTGAAGCTTTCTTT.

The rearrangement links TRBV29-1 to TRBJ2-5; D ambiguous. The CDR3 has 13 residues. Trimming stripped 2 bases from V and 0 bases from J, with 7 bases between. CDR1 is SQVTM, CDR2 ANQGSEA, per germline. CDR3 in amino acids: CSVEFGYQETQYF. The CDR3 coding sequence is TGCAGCGTTGAATTCGGGTACCAAGAGACCCAGTACTTC.

The chain is built from TRBV7-6 and TRBJ2-5; tentatively, D is TRBD1 (5 bases). CDR1 is SGHVS, CDR2 FNYEAQ, per germline. V was shortened by 6 bases and J by 5 bases, with 19 bases between the two germline ends. CDR3 length equals 15 residues. The CDR3 bases are TGTGCCAGCAGTCGTAACAGGCCACTGGGGGAGACCCAGTACTTC. The encoded protein is CASSRNRPLGETQYF. The entire variable domain, with the rest obtained from reference TRBV7-6 and TRBJ2-5, is as follows: GAGVSQSPRYKVTKRGQDVALRCDPISGHVSLYWYRQALGQGPEFLTYFNYEAQQDKSGLPNDRFSAERPEGSISTLTIQRTEQRDSAMYRCASSRNRPLGETQYFGPGTRLLVL.

The chain recombines TRBV18 with TRBJ1-5; D call uncertain. V dropped 6 bases and J dropped 1 base, with 10 bases sitting between them. Germline V gives CDR1 KGHSH, CDR2 LQKENI. This CDR3 is 14 amino acids long. The CDR3 sequence is CASSWEGSNQPQHF. As DNA, the CDR3 is TGTGCCAGCTCTTGGGAGGGAAGCAATCAGCCCCAGCATTTT.